This T cell receptor beta chain was documented in a study of blood T cell repertoires in COVID-19. In the original processing: Amplification of reference gene primers was used by the study to estimate nucleated cell counts. Clones were sequenced by immunoSEQ multiplex PCR, and TCRdb holds only the in-frame ones, with some missing. From that table come the V and J calls and clone size; the DNA was used to work out D and trimming. The repertoire holds 400,000 to 500,000 clones, with around nine tenths as singletons. Germline-derived CDR1 and CDR2 are MNHNS and SASEGT. The V gene end was trimmed by 4 bases and the J gene end by 2 bases; junction bases not matched to a gene: 10. This CDR3 is built from 16 residues. Donors were grouped by their self-reported clinical history.

This clonotype was obtained from a woman between 18 and 29 years old who had been exposed to COVID-19. The specimen was PBMCs or T cells enriched from blood (not recorded which). The chain links TRBV6-1 to TRBJ2-7, with TRBD1 identical over 8 bases. The CDR3 loop is CASSGVPDRAPYEQYF. As DNA, the CDR3 is TGTGCCAGCAGTGGGGTCCCGGACAGGGCACCCTACGAGCAGTACTTC.